These T cell receptor beta chains were read from a single sample in a study of cytomegalovirus exposure and HLA in healthy donors. Clones were read by immunoSEQ multiplex PCR, and TCRdb kept only the in-frame ones, dropping some. The sample includes almost 200,000 clones, 70% to 80% of them seen just once. Material for sequencing was PBMCs. The receptors originated from a male donor in good health and CMV-seropositive. The CDR3 runs from the conserved cysteine through the conserved F or W. D genes are given only for firm matches. Where a row states a size, it is once, few, many or the class of an expanded clone; other rows omit it.

D: TRBD1
J: TRBJ2-7
size: NA
V: TRBV7-9
CDR3: CSSSPGTGVYEQYF
DNA: TGTTCCAGCAGCCCAGGGACAGGGGTTTACGAGCAGTACTTC

D: TRBD1
J: TRBJ2-1
size: NA
V: TRBV14
CDR3: CASSHYRDRGGEQFF
DNA: TGTGCCAGCAGCCATTATCGGGACAGGGGCGGTGAGCAGTTCTTC

D: NA
J: TRBJ1-4
size: NA
V: TRBV25-1
CDR3: CASSDMGGTAKLFF
DNA: TGTGCCAGCAGTGATATGGGGGGGACGGCCAAACTGTTTTTT

D: NA
J: TRBJ1-3
size: NA
V: TRBV4-2
CDR3: CASSHPEGNTIYF
DNA: TGTGCCAGCAGCCACCCTGAGGGAAACACCATATATTTT

D: NA
J: TRBJ1-5
size: NA
V: TRBV6-6
CDR3: CATGGAGDNQPQHF
DNA: TGTGCCACGGGCGGAGCAGGGGACAATCAGCCCCAGCATTTT

D: TRBD1
J: TRBJ1-1
size: NA
V: TRBV6-6
CDR3: CATRDRQGGTEAFF
DNA: TGTGCCACCCGGGATCGACAGGGAGGCACTGAAGCTTTCTTT

D: NA
J: TRBJ2-1
size: NA
V: TRBV21-1
CDR3: CASSRLAEPNEQFF
DNA: TGTGCCAGCAGCCGTCTAGCGGAGCCCAATGAGCAGTTCTTC

D: NA
J: TRBJ1-2
size: NA
V: TRBV7-3
CDR3: CASSLNTGYGYTF
DNA: TGTGCCAGCAGCTTAAACACAGGCTATGGCTACACCTTC

D: NA
J: TRBJ1-2
size: few
V: TRBV7-3
CDR3: CASSLEVVGSNYGYTF
DNA: TGTGCCAGCAGCTTAGAAGTTGTGGGCAGTAACTATGGCTACACCTTC

D: NA
J: TRBJ1-6
size: NA
V: TRBV19
CDR3: CASSPGYSSYNSPLHF
DNA: TGTGCCAGTAGTCCGGGGTATAGCTCCTATAATTCACCCCTCCACTTT

D: NA
J: TRBJ2-7
size: few
V: TRBV4-3
CDR3: CASSPRAGLNEQYF
DNA: TGCGCCAGCAGCCCGCGCGCTGGGCTAAACGAGCAGTACTTC

D: TRBD1
J: TRBJ1-5
size: NA
V: TRBV9
CDR3: CASSVDRGIGQPQHF
DNA: TGTGCCAGCAGCGTAGACAGGGGCATCGGTCAGCCCCAGCATTTT

D: NA
J: TRBJ2-1
size: NA
V: TRBV27
CDR3: CASSLVGTSPTNEQFF
DNA: TGTGCCAGCAGTTTAGTCGGGACTTCCCCAACCAATGAGCAGTTCTTC

D: NA
J: TRBJ2-7
size: few
V: TRBV19
CDR3: CASTHLGEQGLLYEQYF
DNA: TGTGCCAGTACCCACCTGGGGGAACAGGGACTACTCTACGAGCAGTACTTC

D: NA
J: TRBJ2-2
size: NA
V: TRBV27
CDR3: CASRNLTGLLNTGELFF
DNA: TGTGCCAGCAGAAACCTGACGGGACTCCTGAACACCGGGGAGCTGTTTTTT

D: TRBD2
J: TRBJ2-1
size: few
V: TRBV6-5
CDR3: CASSPGGPPYNEQFF
DNA: TGTGCCAGCAGCCCGGGAGGGCCCCCCTACAATGAGCAGTTCTTC

D: TRBD1
J: TRBJ1-5
size: NA
V: TRBV19
CDR3: CASSMEATGWVSGNQPQHF
DNA: TGTGCCAGTAGTATGGAGGCGACAGGGTGGGTATCGGGCAATCAGCCCCAGCATTTT

D: TRBD1
J: TRBJ2-7
size: NA
V: TRBV7-2
CDR3: CASSSDRGLREQYF
DNA: TGTGCCAGCAGCTCGGACAGGGGGCTTCGCGAGCAGTACTTC

D: TRBD1
J: TRBJ1-1
size: NA
V: TRBV4-3
CDR3: CASSLTGQGLTEAFF
DNA: TGCGCCAGCAGCCTGACGGGACAGGGGTTGACTGAAGCTTTCTTT

D: TRBD1
J: TRBJ1-2
size: NA
V: TRBV9
CDR3: CASSVGGTGYNVGYTF
DNA: TGTGCCAGCAGCGTCGGGGGGACAGGGTACAATGTGGGCTACACCTTC

D: NA
J: TRBJ2-3
size: NA
V: TRBV5-4
CDR3: CASSLKRDTSTDTQYF
DNA: TGTGCCAGCAGCTTGAAAAGGGACACCTCCACAGATACGCAGTATTTT

D: NA
J: TRBJ2-3
size: NA
V: TRBV20-1
CDR3: CSAHTDTQYF
DNA: TGCAGTGCTCATACAGATACGCAGTATTTT

D: TRBD1
J: TRBJ2-2
size: once
V: TRBV5-1
CDR3: CASCDSGQGSTGELFF
DNA: TGCGCCAGCTGTGATTCGGGACAGGGATCCACCGGGGAGCTGTTTTTT

D: TRBD2
J: TRBJ2-7
size: NA
V: TRBV7-2
CDR3: CASSLVLTSGGGYEQYF
DNA: TGTGCCAGCAGCTTAGTCCTGACTAGCGGGGGGGGGTACGAGCAGTACTTC

D: TRBD2
J: TRBJ2-7
size: once
V: TRBV5-4
CDR3: CASTNGGGSYEQYF
DNA: TGTGCCAGCACCAACGGGGGAGGGTCCTACGAGCAGTACTTC

D: TRBD1
J: TRBJ2-3
size: NA
V: TRBV6-5
CDR3: CASSRGTGLGDTQYF
DNA: TGTGCCAGCAGCCGAGGGACAGGGCTAGGTGATACGCAGTATTTT

D: NA
J: TRBJ2-7
size: once
V: TRBV6-4
CDR3: CASSEVPGDYEQYF
DNA: TGTGCCAGCAGTGAGGTGCCAGGGGACTACGAGCAGTACTTC

D: NA
J: TRBJ2-7
size: NA
V: TRBV5-8
CDR3: CASSLAVRGTYEQYF
DNA: TGTGCCAGCAGCTTGGCCGTCAGAGGGACCTACGAGCAGTACTTC

D: TRBD1
J: TRBJ1-5
size: NA
V: TRBV4-1
CDR3: CASSHRGTGNQPQHF
DNA: TGCGCCAGCAGCCATCGGGGGACAGGGAATCAGCCCCAGCATTTT

D: NA
J: TRBJ2-1
size: NA
V: TRBV4-2
CDR3: CASSQEGLADVYNEQFF
DNA: TGTGCCAGCAGCCAAGAGGGGTTAGCGGATGTCTACAATGAGCAGTTCTTC

D: NA
J: TRBJ1-6
size: NA
V: TRBV5-1
CDR3: CASSLLGSGNSPLHF
DNA: TGCGCCAGCAGCTTGTTGGGGTCGGGGAATTCACCCCTCCACTTT

D: NA
J: TRBJ1-3
size: NA
V: TRBV9
CDR3: CASSPTRIFGNTIYF
DNA: TGTGCCAGCAGCCCGACGAGGATTTTTGGAAACACCATATATTTT

D: NA
J: TRBJ2-7
size: NA
V: TRBV7-8
CDR3: CASSLGRELYEQYF
DNA: TGTGCCAGCAGCTTAGGACGGGAGCTCTACGAGCAGTACTTC

D: NA
J: TRBJ1-6
size: NA
V: TRBV4-1
CDR3: CASSQAKTAGRSPLHF
DNA: TGCGCCAGCAGCCAAGCGAAAACCGCGGGGAGATCACCCCTCCACTTT

D: NA
J: TRBJ1-5
size: NA
V: TRBV28
CDR3: CASVISNQPQHF
DNA: TGTGCCAGCGTTATTAGCAATCAGCCCCAGCATTTT

D: NA
J: TRBJ1-6
size: NA
V: TRBV20-1
CDR3: CSAMGGSPLHF
DNA: TGCAGTGCTATGGGAGGCTCACCCCTCCACTTT

D: TRBD1
J: TRBJ1-2
size: few
V: TRBV13
CDR3: CASSWRGQGNYGYTF
DNA: TGTGCCAGCAGCTGGAGAGGACAGGGAAACTATGGCTACACCTTC

D: TRBD2
J: TRBJ2-2
size: few
V: TRBV4-3
CDR3: CASSQAGTKSGELFF
DNA: TGCGCCAGCAGCCAGGCCGGGACTAAGTCGGGGGAGCTGTTTTTT

D: TRBD1
J: TRBJ2-2
size: NA
V: TRBV29-1
CDR3: CSVIGQGVDGELFF
DNA: TGCAGCGTTATTGGACAGGGGGTTGACGGGGAGCTGTTTTTT

D: NA
J: TRBJ1-1
size: NA
V: TRBV9
CDR3: CASSVDRAQTEAFF
DNA: TGTGCCAGCAGCGTAGACAGGGCCCAAACTGAAGCTTTCTTT

D: TRBD2
J: TRBJ2-7
size: NA
V: TRBV15
CDR3: CATSRDLSGSWYEQCF
DNA: TGTGCCACCAGCAGAGATCTAAGCGGGAGTTGGTATGAGCAGTGCTTC

D: TRBD2
J: TRBJ2-3
size: NA
V: TRBV2
CDR3: CASSDASGSTDTQYF
DNA: TGTGCCAGCAGTGACGCTAGCGGGAGCACAGATACGCAGTATTTT

D: TRBD1
J: TRBJ2-2
size: NA
V: TRBV5-6
CDR3: CASSLRSGQGFAGELFF
DNA: TGTGCCAGCAGCTTGCGGTCGGGACAGGGGTTCGCCGGGGAGCTGTTTTTT

D: NA
J: TRBJ2-1
size: NA
V: TRBV19
CDR3: CASSILLANNEQFF
DNA: TGTGCCAGTAGTATTTTACTAGCCAACAATGAGCAGTTCTTC

D: TRBD2
J: TRBJ2-2
size: NA
V: TRBV6-5
CDR3: CASSSPGGANTGELFF
DNA: TGTGCCAGCAGTTCCCCGGGGGGGGCGAACACCGGGGAGCTGTTTTTT

D: TRBD2
J: TRBJ2-3
size: NA
V: TRBV18
CDR3: CASSPRLAGSTDTQYF
DNA: TGTGCCAGCTCACCTCGACTAGCGGGGAGCACAGATACGCAGTATTTT

D: NA
J: TRBJ2-4
size: NA
V: TRBV5-5
CDR3: CASSLTALAKNIQYF
DNA: TGTGCCAGCAGCTTGACAGCCTTGGCCAAAAACATTCAGTACTTC

D: TRBD1
J: TRBJ1-5
size: NA
V: TRBV27
CDR3: CASRNQGENQPQHF
DNA: TGTGCCAGCAGGAACCAGGGGGAGAATCAGCCCCAGCATTTT

D: NA
J: TRBJ1-1
size: NA
V: TRBV20-1
CDR3: CQIEDTEAFF
DNA: TGCCAGATTGAGGACACTGAAGCTTTCTTT

D: NA
J: TRBJ1-1
size: NA
V: TRBV7-9
CDR3: CASSLVGTSGTEAFF
DNA: TGTGCCAGCAGCTTAGTTGGGACATCGGGTACTGAAGCTTTCTTT

D: TRBD2
J: TRBJ2-1
size: NA
V: TRBV7-3
CDR3: CASSSEAGAYNEQFF
DNA: TGTGCCAGCAGCTCAGAAGCGGGAGCCTACAATGAGCAGTTCTTC

D: NA
J: TRBJ1-1
size: once
V: TRBV6-1
CDR3: CASREPDSVGAEAFF
DNA: TGTGCCAGCAGGGAACCGGACAGCGTGGGGGCTGAAGCTTTCTTT

D: NA
J: TRBJ1-6
size: once
V: TRBV6-4
CDR3: CASSDVQGPNSPLHF
DNA: TGTGCCAGCAGTGACGTTCAGGGCCCCAATTCACCCCTCCACTTT

D: TRBD1
J: TRBJ2-5
size: NA
V: TRBV7-9
CDR3: CASSPGQGVQETQYF
DNA: TGTGCCAGCAGCCCTGGACAGGGGGTACAAGAGACCCAGTACTTC